Each of the 15 T cell receptor beta chains below was sequenced from the same sample in a study of T cells in Graves' hyperthyroidism and ophthalmopathy. Amplified TCR beta CDR3 regions derived from RNA transcripts. The HTBI primer set was used in a first-round RT-PCR of the TCR CDR3. TCRdb reprocessed the multiplex PCR reads via MiXCR and lists one record per CDR3 protein. The repertoire consists of roughly 720,000 distinct CDR3 sequences, with approximately 15% occurring once and the leading ten covering 15% to 19%. Source material: blood. The source of these receptors is a man in his fifties with Graves' hyperthyroidism.

This clonotype appeared many times. V is TRBV28 and J is TRBJ2-6; TRBD1 might be the D (6 bases). CDR3 length: 17 amino acids. Trimming shortened V by 5 bases and J by 3 bases, and 17 bases separated the two germline ends. Per the germline V gene, CDR1 is MDHEN and CDR2 is SYDVKM. The CDR3 here is CASSPITGMGGANVLTF. The CDR3, as DNA: TGTGCCAGCAGTCCTATAACAGGGATGGGTGGGGCCAACGTCCTGACTTTC.

The chain carries TRBV2 and TRBJ2-2; D is uncertain. The CDR3 extends over 13 amino acids. CDR1 and CDR2 from the germline V gene are SNHLY and FYNNEI. V was clipped by 6 bases and J by 6 bases, with 11 bases between them. The CDR3 region is CASRATASGELFF. The CDR3 DNA sequence: TGTGCCAGCAGGGCTACAGCGTCCGGGGAGCTGTTTTTT.

On this clonotype: An end of the junction differs from the germline gene, which may be a read error. V and J are TRBV7-7 and TRBJ2-3, with a possible D match to TRBD2 (6 bases). CDR3 length: 13 amino acids. Germline-derived CDR1 and CDR2 are SSHAT and FNYEAQ (reference sequence). CDR3 coding DNA: TGTGCTAGCAGCTCGGGGGAGACAGATACGCAGTATTTT. It translates to CASSSGETDTQYF.

This clonotype has a count of ten or more. The CDR3 loop reads CASSLGQGGPYEQYF. DNA of the CDR3: TGTGCCAGCAGCTTAGGACAGGGGGGCCCCTACGAGCAGTACTTC. The V gene is TRBV11-2, the J gene TRBJ2-7; 9 bases line up with TRBD1. Trimming removed 1 base from V and 2 bases from J; junction bases left unmatched: 3. This CDR3 spans 15 amino acids. Per germline, CDR1 SGHAT and CDR2 FQNNGV.

In its sample, this clonotype was seen many times. The chain combines TRBV30 with TRBJ1-1; D may be TRBD1 (6 bases). V was clipped by 4 bases and J by 5 bases, with 14 bases between them. There are 13 residues in the CDR3. Germline V CDR1 and CDR2: GTSNPN, SVGIG (reference sequence). Here the CDR3 DNA reads TGTGCCTGGATCCGGGGGGCGAATACTGAAGCTTTCTTT. The encoded protein is CAWIRGANTEAFF. Drawing the rest from reference TRBV30 and TRBJ1-1, the complete variable domain is SQTIHQWPATLVQPVGSPLSLECTVEGTSNPNLYWYRQAAGRGLQLLFYSVGIGQISSEVPQNLSASRPQDRQFILSSKKLLLSDSGFYLCAWIRGANTEAFFGQGTRLTVV.

This clonotype has at least ten counts. The V gene is TRBV20-1, the J gene TRBJ2-7; TRBD2 matches at 11 bases. CDR3 length: 14 residues. J lost 5 bases, V lost 2 bases, and 5 bases had no gene match. Germline V gene sequence: CDR1 DFQATT, CDR2 SNEGSKA (reference sequence). The CDR3 sequence is CSARNLAGGDEQYF. CDR3 coding DNA: TGCAGTGCTAGAAATCTAGCGGGAGGTGACGAGCAGTACTTC.

This clonotype has a count of ten or more. This chain links TRBV5-1 with TRBJ1-1, with unresolved D. The germline V and J ends were trimmed by 3 bases and 0 bases, with 18 bases remaining between them. The CDR3 extends over 17 amino acids. Germline loops: CDR1 SGHRS, CDR2 YFSETQ. CDR3 protein: CASSSPAGDGVNTEAFF. The CDR3, as DNA: TGCGCCAGCAGCTCACCAGCGGGAGATGGGGTGAACACTGAAGCTTTCTTT.

The V gene is TRBV19, the J gene TRBJ1-1; D gene unclear. V was cut by 1 base and J by 4 bases, with 7 bases left in between. This CDR3 region has 13 residues. Looked up from germline, CDR1 is LNHDA and CDR2 is SQIVND (reference sequence). CDR3 amino acids: CASSIVRATEAFF. The CDR3 coding sequence is TGTGCCAGTAGTATAGTTCGTGCCACTGAAGCTTTCTTT.

The chain employs TRBV2 and TRBJ1-1; 7 nucleotides align to TRBD1. The CDR3 has 14 amino acids. Germline V gives CDR1 SNHLY, CDR2 FYNNEI. After removal of 4 bases from V and 5 bases from J, the junction contained 7 bases not matched to a gene. The CDR3 nucleotides read TGTGCCAGCAGTGCCCAGGGGGGTCAAACTGAAGCTTTCTTT. Translated: CASSAQGGQTEAFF.

Many counts were recorded for this clonotype. The V and J genes are TRBV3-1 and TRBJ2-1, with 8 bases identical to TRBD2. V gave up 0 bases and J gave up 9 bases; unmatched junction bases: 7. CDR1 and CDR2 (germline): LGHDT, YNNKEL (reference sequence). The CDR3 is made up of 15 amino acids. Here the CDR3 reads CASSQDFSGRTEQFF. DNA of the CDR3: TGTGCCAGCAGCCAAGATTTCAGCGGGAGAACTGAGCAGTTCTTC.

This clonotype was found many times. The chain combines TRBV18 with TRBJ1-1, with a tentative D call TRBD1 (5 bases). V was clipped by 2 bases and J by 4 bases, with 14 bases between them. CDR1 and CDR2 from the germline V gene are KGHSH and LQKENI. The CDR3 has 15 amino acids. The CDR3 protein is CASSPTKGTGTEAFF. The CDR3 nucleotides read TGTGCCAGCTCACCAACGAAGGGGACGGGCACTGAAGCTTTCTTT.

This clonotype was counted between two and nine times. This chain joins TRBV28 and TRBJ1-1, with 9 bases that match TRBD1. Germline CDR1 is MDHEN and CDR2 is SYDVKM. CDR3 length: 16 amino acids. Trimming at V came to 7 bases and at J to 5 bases, leaving 14 bases not matched to a gene. The DNA for the CDR3 is TGTGCCAGCACCCCCTCTACAGGGGGCGCGGGTACTGAAGCTTTCTTT. Its protein product is CASTPSTGGAGTEAFF. Using reference TRBV28 and TRBJ1-1 for the parts outside the CDR3, the full variable domain is DVKVTQSSRYLVKRTGEKVFLECVQDMDHENMFWYRQDPGLGLRLIYFSYDVKMKEKGDIPEGYSVSREKKERFSLILESASTNQTSMYLCASTPSTGGAGTEAFFGQGTRLTVV.

This rearrangement joins TRBV7-2 to TRBJ2-7; 8 bases are a match to TRBD2. Germline lookup yields CDR1 SGHTA and CDR2 FQGNSA. The CDR3 spans 18 residues. The junction had 16 bases not matched to a gene; V was cut back by 3 bases and J by 3 bases. The CDR3, as DNA: TGTGCCAGCAGCTTCCGGGGCGGGAGCGGGAGTATCCTCTACGAGCAGTACTTC. Translation: CASSFRGGSGSILYEQYF.

Ten or more counts support this clonotype. This rearrangement joins TRBV7-9 to TRBJ1-2, with TRBD1 matching 7 bases. Germline CDR1 is SEHNR and CDR2 is FQNEAQ (reference sequence). There are 13 residues in the CDR3. Germline trimming cut 4 bases from V and 2 bases from J; bases unmatched to any gene: 1. For the CDR3, the DNA is TGTGCCAGCAGCTCGACAGGGAACTATGGCTACACCTTC. It translates to CASSSTGNYGYTF.

This clonotype was counted at least ten times. This chain links TRBV9 with TRBJ2-5; possibly TRBD1 or TRBD2 for D (5 bases each). Looked up from germline, CDR1 is SGDLS and CDR2 is YYNGEE. The CDR3 consists of 13 residues. Deletions cut 4 bases from V and 5 bases from J, with 12 bases between. The CDR3 region is CASSTRDRETQYF. CDR3 sequence (DNA): TGTGCCAGCAGCACTCGGGACCGGGAGACCCAGTACTTC.